Following are 4 T cell receptor beta chains from one sample sequenced in a study of T cell responses to AZD1222 COVID-19 vaccine. Profiled with immunoSEQ multiplex PCR; TCRdb holds only in-frame clones, not every one. The repertoire has fewer than 150,000 clones, over 65% of them found once; the top ten carry about 4%. The specimen was peripheral blood, collected on day 0 of AZD1222 vaccination. Receptor source: an adult in good health.

CDR3 sequence reads: CASGGQGKNTGELFF. The CDR3 DNA sequence: TGTGCTAGTGGGGGGCAGGGGAAAAACACCGGGGAGCTGTTTTTT. The genes are TRBV12-5 and TRBJ2-2; D is perhaps TRBD1 (6 bases). This CDR3 is 15 amino acids long. Germline CDR1 reads LGHNT; CDR2 reads FRNRAP. Deletions cut 6 bases from V and 2 bases from J, with 13 bases between.

V and J are TRBV3-1 (or the pseudogene TRBV3-2) and TRBJ1-6; D is unclear. V lost 1 base to trimming and J lost 7 bases, with 17 bases between them. There are 17 residues in the CDR3. Germline lookup yields CDR1 LGHDT and CDR2 YNNKEL (reference sequence). The CDR3 nucleotides read TGTGCCAGCAGCCAAGTAGGCGGGGTCGGTGGAAATTCACCCCTCCACTTT. Protein: CASSQVGGVGGNSPLHF.

The chain carries TRBV5-1 and TRBJ1-6; D possibly corresponds to TRBD1 (5 bases). Trimming took 0 bases from V and 4 from J, leaving 11 bases between them. The CDR3 extends over 16 amino acids. Germline V lookup: CDR1 SGHRS, CDR2 YFSETQ. Here the CDR3 DNA reads TGCGCCAGCAGCTTGGGGGGGTCGGCTTATAATTCACCCCTCCACTTT. Its protein product is CASSLGGSAYNSPLHF.

The genes are TRBV5-4 and TRBJ1-2; 7 bases line up with TRBD1. CDR3 length: 16 amino acids. Germline V gene data show CDR1 as SGHNT and CDR2 as YYREEE (reference sequence). V shed 4 bases and J 3 bases; nucleotides not matched to a gene: 12. The CDR3 spells CASSTGDRAFYYGYTF. The CDR3 bases are TGTGCCAGCAGCACCGGTGACAGGGCTTTCTACTATGGCTACACCTTC.